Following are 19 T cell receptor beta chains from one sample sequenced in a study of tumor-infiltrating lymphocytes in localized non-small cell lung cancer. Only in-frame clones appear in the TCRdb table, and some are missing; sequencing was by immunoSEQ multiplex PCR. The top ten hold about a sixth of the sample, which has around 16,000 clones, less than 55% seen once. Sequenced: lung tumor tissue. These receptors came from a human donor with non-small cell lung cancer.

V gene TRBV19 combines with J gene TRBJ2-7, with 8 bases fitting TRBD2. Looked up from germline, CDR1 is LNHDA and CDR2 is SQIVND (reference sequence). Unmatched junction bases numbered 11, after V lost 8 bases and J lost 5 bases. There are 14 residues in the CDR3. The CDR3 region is CASASGGGLNEQYF. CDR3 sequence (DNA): TGTGCCAGTGCCTCGGGGGGGGGCCTGAACGAGCAGTACTTC.

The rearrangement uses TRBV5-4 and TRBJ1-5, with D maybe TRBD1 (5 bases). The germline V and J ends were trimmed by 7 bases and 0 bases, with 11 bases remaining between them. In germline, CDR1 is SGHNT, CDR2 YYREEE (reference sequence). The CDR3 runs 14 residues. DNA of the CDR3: TGTGCCAGCGGGATGAGGGGTAGCAATCAGCCCCAGCATTTT. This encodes CASGMRGSNQPQHF.

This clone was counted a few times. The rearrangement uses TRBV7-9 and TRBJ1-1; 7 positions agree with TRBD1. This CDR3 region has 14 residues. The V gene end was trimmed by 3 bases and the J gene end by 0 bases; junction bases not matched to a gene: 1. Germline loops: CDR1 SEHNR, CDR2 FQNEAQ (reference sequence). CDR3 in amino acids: CASSFTGVNTEAFF. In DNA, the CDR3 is TGTGCCAGCAGCTTCACAGGGGTGAACACTGAAGCTTTCTTT.

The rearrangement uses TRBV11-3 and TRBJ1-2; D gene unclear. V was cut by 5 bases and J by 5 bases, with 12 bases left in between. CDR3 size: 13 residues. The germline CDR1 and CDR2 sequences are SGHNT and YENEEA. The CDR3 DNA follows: TGTGCCAGCAGCAGGGCGGAAGGGTATGGCTACACCTTC. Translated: CASSRAEGYGYTF.

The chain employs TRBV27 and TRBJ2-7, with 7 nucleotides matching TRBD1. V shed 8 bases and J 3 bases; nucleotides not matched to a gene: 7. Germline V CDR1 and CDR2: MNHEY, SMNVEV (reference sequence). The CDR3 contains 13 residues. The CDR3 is CASRQGTIYEQYF. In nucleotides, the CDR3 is TGTGCCAGCCGACAGGGTACTATCTACGAGCAGTACTTC.

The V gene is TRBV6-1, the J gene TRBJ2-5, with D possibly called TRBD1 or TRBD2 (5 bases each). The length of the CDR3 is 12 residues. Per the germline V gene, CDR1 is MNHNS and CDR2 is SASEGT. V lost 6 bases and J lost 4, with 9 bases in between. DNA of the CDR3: TGTGCCAGCAGGGGACCGGGAGAGACCCAGTACTTC. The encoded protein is CASRGPGETQYF.

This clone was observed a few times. This CDR3 is CASSFGGSYEQYF. The DNA for the CDR3 is TGCGCCAGCAGCTTCGGGGGCTCCTACGAGCAGTACTTC. The chain recombines TRBV5-1 with TRBJ2-7, with D possibly matching TRBD2 (6 bases). The CDR3 runs 13 residues. V gave up 2 bases and J gave up 0 bases, with 6 bases separating them. In germline, CDR1 is SGHRS, CDR2 YFSETQ.

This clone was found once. DNA for the CDR3: TGCAGCTGGACAGGGTCAGGGGAGACCCAGTACTTC. It is translated as CSWTGSGETQYF. The chain combines TRBV29-1 with TRBJ2-5; 8 nucleotides align to TRBD1. CDR3 size: 12 residues. The germline CDR1 and CDR2 sequences are SQVTM and ANQGSEA. Trimming took 8 bases from V and 5 from J; bases not matched to a gene: 7.

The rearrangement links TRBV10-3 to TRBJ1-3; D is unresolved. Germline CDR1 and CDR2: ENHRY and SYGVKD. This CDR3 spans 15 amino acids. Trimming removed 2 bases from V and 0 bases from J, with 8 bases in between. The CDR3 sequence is CAISEGFGSGNTIYF. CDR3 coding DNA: TGTGCCATCAGTGAGGGGTTCGGCTCTGGAAACACCATATATTTT.

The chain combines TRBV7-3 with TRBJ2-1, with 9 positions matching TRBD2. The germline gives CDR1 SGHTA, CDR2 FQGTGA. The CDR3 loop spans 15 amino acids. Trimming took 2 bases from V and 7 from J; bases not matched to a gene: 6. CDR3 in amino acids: CASSLLRGGPNEQFF. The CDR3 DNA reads TGTGCCAGCAGCTTACTGCGGGGGGGCCCTAATGAGCAGTTCTTC.

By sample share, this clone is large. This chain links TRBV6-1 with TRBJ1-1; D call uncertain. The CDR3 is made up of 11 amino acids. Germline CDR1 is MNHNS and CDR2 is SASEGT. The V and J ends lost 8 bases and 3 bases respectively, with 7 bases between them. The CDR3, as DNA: TGTGCCAGCGTCGGTTACACTGAAGCTTTCTTT. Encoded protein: CASVGYTEAFF.

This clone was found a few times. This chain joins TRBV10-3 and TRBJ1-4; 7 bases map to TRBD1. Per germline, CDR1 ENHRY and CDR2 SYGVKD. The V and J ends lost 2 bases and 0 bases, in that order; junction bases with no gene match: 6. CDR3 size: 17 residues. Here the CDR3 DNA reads TGTGCCATCAGTGAGAGGGGGGGACAGACAACTAATGAAAAACTGTTTTTT. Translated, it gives CAISERGGQTTNEKLFF.

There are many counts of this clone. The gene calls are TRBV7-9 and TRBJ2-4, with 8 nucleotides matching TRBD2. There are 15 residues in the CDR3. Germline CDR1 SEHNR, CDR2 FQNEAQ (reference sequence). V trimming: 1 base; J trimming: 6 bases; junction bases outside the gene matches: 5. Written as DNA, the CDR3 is TGTGCCAGCAGCTTAGTACGGGGGGGTATAAACATTCAGTACTTC. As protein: CASSLVRGGINIQYF.

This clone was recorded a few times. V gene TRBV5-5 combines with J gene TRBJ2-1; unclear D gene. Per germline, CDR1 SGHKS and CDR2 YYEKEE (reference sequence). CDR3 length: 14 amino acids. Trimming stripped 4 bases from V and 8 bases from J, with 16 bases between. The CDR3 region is CASSRRTASDEQFF. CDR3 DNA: TGTGCCAGCAGCAGAAGGACGGCGTCGGATGAGCAGTTCTTC.

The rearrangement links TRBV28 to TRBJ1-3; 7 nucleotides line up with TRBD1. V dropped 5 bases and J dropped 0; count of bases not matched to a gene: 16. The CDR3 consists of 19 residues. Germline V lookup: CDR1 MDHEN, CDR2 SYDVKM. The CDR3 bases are TGTGCCAGCAGTCCTTCTAGACAGGGATGGAGGAGCTCTGGAAACACCATATATTTT. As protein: CASSPSRQGWRSSGNTIYF.

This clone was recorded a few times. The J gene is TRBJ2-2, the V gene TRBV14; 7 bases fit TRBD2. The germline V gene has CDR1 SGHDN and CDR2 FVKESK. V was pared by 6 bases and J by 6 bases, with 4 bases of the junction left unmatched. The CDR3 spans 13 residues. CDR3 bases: TGTGCCAGCAGACCAAGCGGGGCCGGGGAGCTGTTTTTT. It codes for CASRPSGAGELFF.

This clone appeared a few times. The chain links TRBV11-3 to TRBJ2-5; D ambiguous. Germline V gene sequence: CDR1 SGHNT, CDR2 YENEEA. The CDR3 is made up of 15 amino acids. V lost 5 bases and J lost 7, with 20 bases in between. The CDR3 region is CASSAAGPAARTQYF. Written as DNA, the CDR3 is TGTGCCAGCAGCGCCGCCGGACCCGCGGCAAGGACCCAGTACTTC.

The CDR3 region is CASSGGTGLYNEQFF. DNA for the CDR3: TGCGCCAGCAGCGGGGGGACAGGACTTTACAATGAGCAGTTCTTC. This chain links TRBV5-1 with TRBJ2-1; TRBD1 matches 8 bases. The junction had 7 bases not matched to a gene; V was cut back by 4 bases and J by 4 bases. Looked up from germline, CDR1 is SGHRS and CDR2 is YFSETQ. The CDR3 runs 15 residues. Variable domain in full (rest from reference TRBV5-1 and TRBJ2-1): KAGVTQTPRYLIKTRGQQVTLSCSPISGHRSVSWYQQTPGQGLQFLFEYFSETQRNKGNFPGRFSGRQFSNSRSEMNVSTLELGDSALYLCASSGGTGLYNEQFFGPGTRLTVL.

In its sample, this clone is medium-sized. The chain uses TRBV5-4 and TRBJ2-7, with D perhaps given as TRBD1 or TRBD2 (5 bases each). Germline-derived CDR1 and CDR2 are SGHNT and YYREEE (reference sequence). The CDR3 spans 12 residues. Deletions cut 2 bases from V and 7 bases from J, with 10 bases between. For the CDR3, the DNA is TGTGCCAGCAGCTTCGGGACCCGGGAGCAGTACTTC. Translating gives CASSFGTREQYF.